The sequence of this T cell receptor (beta chain) was determined in a study of blood T cell repertoires in COVID-19. Study overall: Samples taken during acute and convalescent COVID-19 were collected in the United States, Italy and Spain.

V lost 5 bases and J lost 4; bases outside the gene matches: 4. This CDR3 spans 14 amino acids. Germline V CDR1 and CDR2: MNHEY, SVGAGI. Those who participated ranged in age from 18 to 89 years and resided in around 22 US areas. Symptom resolution, clearance, or two negative PCRs marked the recovered donors of Cohort 3. Per the original data handling: Amplification of reference gene primers was used by the study to estimate nucleated cell counts. Repertoires were generated with immunoSEQ multiplex PCR, while TCRdb's copy carries only in-frame clones and drops some. For V, J and clone size, that table is used; D and trimming come from the DNA. The sample contains 490,000 or so clones, approximately 91% of which appear only once.

Sequenced: PBMCs or T cells enriched from blood (not recorded which). V gene TRBV6-5 combines with J gene TRBJ2-1; 8 positions match TRBD2. This clonotype originated in a woman aged 60-75 years who had recovered from COVID-19. The CDR3, as DNA: TGTGCCAGCAGTCGGGGGGGCGGTTACAATGAGCAGTTCTTC. Translating gives CASSRGGGYNEQFF.